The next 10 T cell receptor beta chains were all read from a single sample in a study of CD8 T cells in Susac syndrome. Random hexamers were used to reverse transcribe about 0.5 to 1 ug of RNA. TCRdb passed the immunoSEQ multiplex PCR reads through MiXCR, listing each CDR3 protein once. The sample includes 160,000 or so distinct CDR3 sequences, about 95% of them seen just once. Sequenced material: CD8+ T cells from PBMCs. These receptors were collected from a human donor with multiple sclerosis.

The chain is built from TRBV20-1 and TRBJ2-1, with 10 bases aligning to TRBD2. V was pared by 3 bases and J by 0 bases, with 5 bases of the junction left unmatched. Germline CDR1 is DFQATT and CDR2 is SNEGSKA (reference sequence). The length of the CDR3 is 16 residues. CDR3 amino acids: CSASPSSGSSYNEQFF. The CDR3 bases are TGCAGTGCTAGCCCATCTAGCGGGAGCTCCTACAATGAGCAGTTCTTC.

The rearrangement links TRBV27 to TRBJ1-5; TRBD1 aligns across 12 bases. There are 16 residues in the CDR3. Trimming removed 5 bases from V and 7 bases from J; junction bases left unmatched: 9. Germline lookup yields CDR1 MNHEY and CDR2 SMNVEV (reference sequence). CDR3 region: CASSPAGQGASQPQHF. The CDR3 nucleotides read TGTGCCAGCAGTCCAGCGGGACAGGGGGCATCCCAGCCCCAGCATTTT.

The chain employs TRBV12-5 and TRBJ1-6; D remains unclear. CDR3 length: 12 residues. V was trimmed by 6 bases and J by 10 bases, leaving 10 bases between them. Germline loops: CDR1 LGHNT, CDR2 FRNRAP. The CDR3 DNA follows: TGTGCTAGTGGATTCATTGACTCACCCCTCCACTTT. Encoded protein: CASGFIDSPLHF. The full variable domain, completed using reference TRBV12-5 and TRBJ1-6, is DARVTQTPRHKVTEMGQEVTMRCQPILGHNTVFWYRQTMMQGLELLAYFRNRAPLDDSGMPKDRFSAEMPDATLATLKIQPSEPRDSAVYFCASGFIDSPLHFGNGTRLTVT.

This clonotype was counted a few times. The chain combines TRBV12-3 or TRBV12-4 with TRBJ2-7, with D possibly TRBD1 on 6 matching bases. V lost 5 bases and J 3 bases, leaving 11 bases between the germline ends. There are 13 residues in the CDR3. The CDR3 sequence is CASSVGQSYEQYF. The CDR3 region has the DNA TGTGCCAGCAGTGTTGGACAGAGCTACGAGCAGTACTTC.

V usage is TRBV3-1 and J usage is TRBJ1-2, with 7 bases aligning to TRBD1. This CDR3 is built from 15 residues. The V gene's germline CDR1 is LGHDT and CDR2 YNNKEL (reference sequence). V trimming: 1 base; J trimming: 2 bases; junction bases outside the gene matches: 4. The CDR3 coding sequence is TGTGCCAGCAGCCAAGGAATCAGGGGGAACTATGGCTACACCTTC. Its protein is CASSQGIRGNYGYTF.

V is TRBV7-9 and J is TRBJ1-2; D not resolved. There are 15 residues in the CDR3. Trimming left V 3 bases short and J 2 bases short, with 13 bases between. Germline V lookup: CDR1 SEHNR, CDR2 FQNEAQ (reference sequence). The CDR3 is CASSFRLSGNYGYTF. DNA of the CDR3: TGTGCCAGCAGCTTCAGACTCTCGGGGAACTATGGCTACACCTTC. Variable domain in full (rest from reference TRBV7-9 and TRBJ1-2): DTGVSQNPRHKITKRGQNVTFRCDPISEHNRLYWYRQTLGQGPEFLTYFQNEAQLEKSRLLSDRFSAERPKGSFSTLEIQRTEQGDSAMYLCASSFRLSGNYGYTFGSGTRLTVV.

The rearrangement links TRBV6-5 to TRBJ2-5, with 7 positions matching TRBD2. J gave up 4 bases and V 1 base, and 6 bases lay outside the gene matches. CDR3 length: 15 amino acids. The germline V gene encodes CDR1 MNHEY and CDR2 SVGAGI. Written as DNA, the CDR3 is TGTGCCAGCAGTTACTACCGCGGGAGTGGAGAGACCCAGTACTTC. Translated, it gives CASSYYRGSGETQYF.

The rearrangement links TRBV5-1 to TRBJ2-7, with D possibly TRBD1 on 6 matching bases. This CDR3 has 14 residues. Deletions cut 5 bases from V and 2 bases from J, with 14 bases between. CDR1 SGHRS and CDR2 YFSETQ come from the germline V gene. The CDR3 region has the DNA TGCGCCAGCAGAGCCGGGACAAGTACCTACGAGCAGTACTTC. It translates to CASRAGTSTYEQYF. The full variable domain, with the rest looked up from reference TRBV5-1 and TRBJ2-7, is KAGVTQTPRYLIKTRGQQVTLSCSPISGHRSVSWYQQTPGQGLQFLFEYFSETQRNKGNFPGRFSGRQFSNSRSEMNVSTLELGDSALYLCASRAGTSTYEQYFGPGTRLTVT.

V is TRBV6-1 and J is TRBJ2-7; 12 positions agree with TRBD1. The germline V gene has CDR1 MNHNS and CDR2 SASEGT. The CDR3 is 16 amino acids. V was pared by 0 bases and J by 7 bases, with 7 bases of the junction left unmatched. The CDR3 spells CASSEALWDRGQEQYF. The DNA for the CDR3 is TGTGCCAGCAGTGAAGCGCTTTGGGACAGGGGGCAGGAGCAGTACTTC.

The CDR3 region is CASSPPRDRSYGYTF. In DNA form, the CDR3 reads TGTGCCAGCTCACCACCAAGGGACAGGTCCTATGGCTACACCTTC. The chain uses TRBV18 and TRBJ1-2; the match to TRBD1 covers 8 bases. Germline values: CDR1 KGHSH, CDR2 LQKENI. The CDR3 spans 15 residues. Trimming removed 0 bases from V and 4 bases from J; junction bases left unmatched: 4.